Listed here are 2 T cell receptor beta chains from one sample, sequenced in a study of T cell changes during pregnancy in multiple sclerosis. The method was immunoSEQ multiplex PCR; TCRdb's version includes in-frame clones alone and lacks a portion of them. The sample shows tens of thousands of clones, around 93% of them seen only once. Sequenced here: peripheral blood, sampled in the third trimester of pregnancy. These TCRs come from a female donor with multiple sclerosis, enrolled in a pregnancy study.

This chain links TRBV27 with TRBJ1-3; tentatively, D is TRBD1 (5 bases). V was trimmed by 3 bases and J by 3 bases, leaving 12 bases between them. Germline values: CDR1 MNHEY, CDR2 SMNVEV (reference sequence). This CDR3 spans 15 amino acids. CDR3 protein: CASSLIGGVGNTIYF. CDR3 in DNA: TGTGCCAGCAGTTTGATCGGGGGGGTTGGAAACACCATATATTTT.

This chain links TRBV4-1 with TRBJ1-1; no firm D call. Germline loops: CDR1 MGHRA, CDR2 YSYEKL. V was cut by 0 bases and J by 1 base, with 6 bases left in between. The CDR3 runs to 14 residues. Here the CDR3 DNA reads TGCGCCAGCAGCCAAGATCGGGGGAACACTGAAGCTTTCTTT. Translation gives CASSQDRGNTEAFF.